The 19 T cell receptor beta chains presented below share a single source sample, sequenced in a study of cytomegalovirus exposure and HLA in healthy donors. The PCR contained 60 Vbeta and 13 Jbeta primers. Clones were sequenced by immunoSEQ multiplex PCR, and TCRdb holds only the in-frame ones, with some missing. The sample holds around 150,000 clones; roughly three quarters are singletons and the top ten take 1.3% to 1.5%. Sequencing used PBMCs. The origin of the receptors is a woman aged 40 to 50 in good health and CMV-seronegative.

V usage is TRBV5-1 and J usage is TRBJ1-1; D might be TRBD1 (6 bases). The germline V gene has CDR1 SGHRS and CDR2 YFSETQ. Trimming cost V 4 bases and J 0 bases, with 13 bases left between them. This CDR3 comprises 15 residues. This CDR3 is CASSLGGRMNTEAFF. CDR3 DNA sequence: TGCGCCAGCAGCCTCGGGGGGCGGATGAACACTGAAGCTTTCTTT.

The chain recombines TRBV27 with TRBJ2-2; TRBD1 aligns across 7 bases. J gave up 4 bases and V 7 bases, and 12 bases lay outside the gene matches. The CDR3 consists of 16 residues. Per the germline V gene, CDR1 is MNHEY and CDR2 is SMNVEV (reference sequence). CDR3 coding DNA: TGTGCCAGCACGCCAATAGGGACAGACTTCACCGGGGAGCTGTTTTTT. Protein: CASTPIGTDFTGELFF.

There are a few counts of this clone. The rearrangement uses TRBV28 and TRBJ2-5, with 8 positions matching TRBD1. CDR1 is MDHEN, CDR2 SYDVKM, per germline. CDR3 size: 14 residues. The J segment lost 4 bases and the V segment lost 2 bases, leaving 3 bases of the junction unmatched. CDR3 region: CASSLGQGSETQYF. The CDR3 nucleotides are TGTGCCAGCAGTTTAGGACAGGGATCAGAGACCCAGTACTTC.

This sequence joins TRBV7-2 and TRBJ2-7; D is possibly TRBD1 (6 bases). Germline CDR1 reads SGHTA; CDR2 reads FQGNSA. The CDR3 totals 16 residues. Deletions cut 6 bases from V and 4 bases from J, with 22 bases between. The CDR3, as DNA: TGTGCCAGCAGAGGACAGCTTAGGGTGGGGCATTACGAGCAGTACTTC. Amino acid sequence: CASRGQLRVGHYEQYF. The full variable domain, rest sourced from reference TRBV7-2 and TRBJ2-7, is GAGVSQSPSNKVTEKGKDVELRCDPISGHTALYWYRQSLGQGLEFLIYFQGNSAPDKSGLPSDRFSAERTGGSVSTLTIQRTQQEDSAVYLCASRGQLRVGHYEQYFGPGTRLTVT.

The J gene is TRBJ2-3, the V gene TRBV9; tentatively, D is TRBD2 (6 bases). The V and J ends lost 7 bases and 1 base respectively, with 16 bases between them. CDR3 length: 15 residues. Germline CDR1 is SGDLS and CDR2 is YYNGEE. The CDR3 region has the DNA TGTGCCAGCGGGAGGAATAGGCTCCGCACAGATACGCAGTATTTT. Translation gives CASGRNRLRTDTQYF.

The gene calls are TRBV27 and TRBJ1-2; 7 bases map to TRBD1. CDR1 and CDR2 (germline): MNHEY, SMNVEV (reference sequence). After removal of 6 bases from V and 7 bases from J, the junction contained 5 bases not matched to a gene. The CDR3 totals 12 residues. The CDR3 is CASSQGGRGYTF. DNA for the CDR3: TGTGCCAGCAGCCAGGGGGGCCGTGGCTACACCTTC.

V usage is TRBV9 and J usage is TRBJ1-1; 7 nucleotides align to TRBD1. Germline V gives CDR1 SGDLS, CDR2 YYNGEE. The CDR3 runs 14 residues. V was pared by 4 bases and J by 6 bases, with 9 bases of the junction left unmatched. DNA of the CDR3: TGTGCCAGCAGCTTAAGACAGGGATGGGCTGAAGCTTTCTTT. Its protein product is CASSLRQGWAEAFF. Supplemented by reference TRBV9 and TRBJ1-1, the full variable domain reads DSGVTQTPKHLITATGQRVTLRCSPRSGDLSVYWYQQSLDQGLQFLIQYYNGEERAKGNILERFSAQQFPDLHSELNLSSLELGDSALYFCASSLRQGWAEAFFGQGTRLTVV.

The rearrangement links TRBV4-2 to TRBJ1-4, with 11 bases aligning to TRBD1. Germline V gives CDR1 LGHNA, CDR2 YNFKEQ. This CDR3 is built from 19 residues. J lost 0 bases, V lost 0 bases, and 6 bases had no gene match. CDR3 sequence: CASSQETGQGVATNEKLFF. The DNA of the CDR3 is TGTGCCAGCAGCCAAGAAACGGGACAGGGGGTTGCAACTAATGAAAAACTGTTTTTT.

The rearrangement links TRBV4-2 to TRBJ2-5; D is unresolved. Trimming took off 1 base at V and 4 bases at J, with 10 bases between the two ends. Germline V lookup: CDR1 LGHNA, CDR2 YNFKEQ. The length of the CDR3 is 14 residues. The CDR3 here is CASSQGSTGETQYF. The CDR3 region has the DNA TGTGCCAGCAGCCAAGGCTCTACTGGAGAGACCCAGTACTTC.

This clone was seen just once. This chain links TRBV10-3 with TRBJ2-7; D unclear. V dropped 0 bases and J dropped 0 bases, with 12 bases sitting between them. The CDR3 covers 16 residues. Germline V gene data show CDR1 as ENHRY and CDR2 as SYGVKD. For the CDR3, the DNA is TGTGCCATCAGTGAGTCTCCGGCAGGATCCTCCTACGAGCAGTACTTC. Translating gives CAISESPAGSSYEQYF.

The J gene is TRBJ1-1, the V gene TRBV19, with D uncertain. The V end was cut by 4 bases, the J end by 2 bases, with 14 bases between. The length of the CDR3 is 15 residues. The germline gives CDR1 LNHDA, CDR2 SQIVND (reference sequence). CDR3: CASSRWEPSNTEAFF. The CDR3 DNA sequence: TGTGCCAGTAGTAGATGGGAGCCTTCCAACACTGAAGCTTTCTTT.

The chain is built from TRBV7-9 and TRBJ2-5; 10 nucleotides match TRBD2. After removal of 2 bases from V and 5 bases from J, the junction contained 8 bases not matched to a gene. Germline V gives CDR1 SEHNR, CDR2 FQNEAQ (reference sequence). CDR3 length: 16 residues. The CDR3 here is CASSLIPSGGAETQYF. CDR3 DNA: TGTGCCAGCAGCTTAATCCCTAGCGGGGGCGCGGAGACCCAGTACTTC.

This sequence joins TRBV20-1 and TRBJ2-5; unclear D gene. This CDR3 contains 10 residues. Germline V gives CDR1 DFQATT, CDR2 SNEGSKA (reference sequence). Deletions cut 8 bases from V and 2 bases from J, with 6 bases between. CDR3 DNA: TGCAGTCCCGGGCAAGAGACCCAGTACTTC. Its translation: CSPGQETQYF.

The chain recombines TRBV6-5 with TRBJ2-3; D possibly corresponds to TRBD2 (5 bases). Germline-derived CDR1 and CDR2 are MNHEY and SVGAGI. This CDR3 is 11 amino acids long. The V end was cut by 6 bases, the J end by 6 bases, with 7 bases between. CDR3 protein: CASSSGDTQYF. The CDR3 DNA is TGTGCCAGCAGCTCGGGGGATACGCAGTATTTT.

V gene TRBV1 combines with J gene TRBJ2-2; the listed D gene, TRBD2, was not tested against the DNA. TRBV1 is recorded as a pseudogene. The CDR3 covers 15 residues. This CDR3 reads CTSSRGTSGTGELFF. Written as DNA, the CDR3 is TGCACCAGCAGCCGGGGGACTAGCGGGACCGGGGAGCTGTTTTTT.

This clone was recorded a few times. This chain uses TRBV7-9 with TRBJ1-2; 8 bases line up with TRBD1. The CDR3 covers 14 residues. With V trimmed by 7 bases and J by 8 bases, 12 bases remained unmatched. Germline assignment: CDR1 SEHNR and CDR2 FQNEAQ (reference sequence). CDR3 in amino acids: CASTSTGTGNGYTF. The CDR3 coding sequence is TGTGCCAGCACCTCCACCGGGACAGGAAACGGCTACACCTTC.

The chain couples TRBV28 to TRBJ1-2, with TRBD1 matching over 7 bases. The V segment lost 4 bases and the J segment 5 bases; nucleotides outside the gene matches: 16. The germline V gene encodes CDR1 MDHEN and CDR2 SYDVKM. There are 17 residues in the CDR3. The CDR3 DNA reads TGTGCCAGCAGTTCCCGGGACAGCTCCCTCCTGGGATATGGCTACACCTTC. Protein: CASSSRDSSLLGYGYTF.

The chain recombines TRBV25-1 with TRBJ2-2, with 10 nucleotides matching TRBD1. This CDR3 spans 13 amino acids. V gave up 7 bases and J gave up 6 bases; unmatched junction bases: 2. Germline CDR1 reads MGHDK; CDR2 reads SYGVNS. The CDR3 reads CASTGQGAGELFF. CDR3 nucleotide sequence: TGTGCCAGCACCGGACAGGGGGCCGGGGAGCTGTTTTTT.

V and J are TRBV5-6 and TRBJ2-7; TRBD1 matches at 7 bases. There are 11 residues in the CDR3. V lost 3 bases, J lost 7 bases, and 1 base stayed unmatched. In germline, CDR1 is SGHDT, CDR2 YYEEEE. CDR3 nucleotide sequence: TGTGCCAGCAGCTGGGACAGTGAGCAGTACTTC. As protein: CASSWDSEQYF.